This T cell receptor (beta chain) was documented in a study of T cell clonality in common variable immunodeficiency. This clone appeared many times. One end of the junction is discordant with germline, which a read error may explain. Assay used: immunoSEQ multiplex PCR; TCRdb lists only in-frame clones, some missing. This sample comprises 40,000 to 65,000 clones, none seen once only. The source material was peripheral blood mononuclear cells. This sequence was found in a person aged 18 to 70 in good health.

The part of the CDR3 DNA that was read is TGCGCCAGCAGCCAAGATCAAGTTAGGGGCCGATTCTCCTACGAG. This codes for CASSQDQVRGRFSYE. The whole CDR3 region reads CASSQDQVRGRFSYEQYF. The chain uses TRBV4-2 and TRBJ2-7, with D possibly TRBD1 on 5 matching bases. The read ends 3 residues early relative to the CDR3; the germline J gene fills the gap. CDR1 is LGHNA and CDR2 is YNFKEQ in the germline V gene. The CDR3 covers 18 residues.